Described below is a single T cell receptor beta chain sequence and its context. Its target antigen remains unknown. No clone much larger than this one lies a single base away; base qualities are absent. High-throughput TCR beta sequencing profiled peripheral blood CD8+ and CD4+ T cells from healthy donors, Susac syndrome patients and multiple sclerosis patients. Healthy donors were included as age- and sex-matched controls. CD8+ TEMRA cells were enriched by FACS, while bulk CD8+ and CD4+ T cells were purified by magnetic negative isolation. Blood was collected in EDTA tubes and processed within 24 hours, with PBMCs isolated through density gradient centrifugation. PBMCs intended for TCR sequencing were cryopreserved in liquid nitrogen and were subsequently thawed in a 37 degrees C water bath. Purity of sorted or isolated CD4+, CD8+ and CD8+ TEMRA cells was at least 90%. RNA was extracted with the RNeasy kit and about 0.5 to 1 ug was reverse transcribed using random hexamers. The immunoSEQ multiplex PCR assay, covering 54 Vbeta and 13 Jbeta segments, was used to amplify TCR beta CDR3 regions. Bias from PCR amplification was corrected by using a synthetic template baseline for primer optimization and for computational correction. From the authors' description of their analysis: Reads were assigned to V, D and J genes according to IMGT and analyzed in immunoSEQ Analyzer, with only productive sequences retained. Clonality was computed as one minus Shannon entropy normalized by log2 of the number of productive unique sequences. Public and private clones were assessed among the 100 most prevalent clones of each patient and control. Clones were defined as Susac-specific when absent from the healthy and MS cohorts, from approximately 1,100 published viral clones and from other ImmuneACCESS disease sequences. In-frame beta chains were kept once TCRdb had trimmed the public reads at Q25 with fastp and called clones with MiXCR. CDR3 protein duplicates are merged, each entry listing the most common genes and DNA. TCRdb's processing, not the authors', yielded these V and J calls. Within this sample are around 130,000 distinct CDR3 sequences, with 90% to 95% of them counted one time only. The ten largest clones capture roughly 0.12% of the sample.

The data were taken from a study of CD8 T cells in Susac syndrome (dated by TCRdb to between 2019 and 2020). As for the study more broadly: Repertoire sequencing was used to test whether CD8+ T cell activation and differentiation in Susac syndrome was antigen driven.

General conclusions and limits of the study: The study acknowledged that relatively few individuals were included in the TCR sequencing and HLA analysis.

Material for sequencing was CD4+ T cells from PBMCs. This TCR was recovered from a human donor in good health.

The nucleotide sequence is given as TGCAGTGCTGACCCCCCCGGGAGTACCTACGAGCAGTACTTC. The translation is CSADPPGSTYEQYF. The rearrangement combines TRBV20-1 with TRBJ2-7; tentative D gene TRBD2, with 6 bases matching. From the germline V gene (reference sequence), CDR1 is DFQATT and CDR2 is SNEGSKA. The junction carries 16 bases between V and J, which are trimmed by 5 bases and 2 bases respectively. There are 14 amino acids in the CDR3, from cysteine to phenylalanine inclusive. Just the 42-base CDR3 DNA is kept, in frame starting at base 1.